This T cell receptor (beta chain) is drawn from a study of identical twins. General study results and limits: Models, which agreed with sharing between unrelated individuals, nonetheless underestimated the out-of-frame TCR alpha sharing seen in monozygotic twins.

In the case of this clonotype: Its antigen is as yet unknown.

TCRdb itself ran the 5' RACE reads through MiXCR, one entry per CDR3 protein. The sample yields about 890,000 distinct CDR3 sequences, over 9% seen once. Trimming took off 6 bases at V and 2 bases at J, with 11 bases between the two ends. CDR1 and CDR2 from the germline V gene are MDHEN and SYDVKM. CDR3 length equals 14 residues. These data are also associated with another study on yellow fever vaccine responses in identical twins.

The source is a woman aged 18 to 35 in good health. Sequenced material: PBMCs. V is TRBV28 and J is TRBJ1-3; possible D gene TRBD1, 5 bases. DNA for the CDR3: TGTGCCAGCAGGGCCGTGGGGGCTGGAAACACCATATATTTT. Protein product: CASRAVGAGNTIYF.